The 21 T cell receptor beta chains presented below share a single source sample, sequenced in a study of T cell clones after liver transplantation. Libraries were prepared by immunoSEQ multiplex PCR; TCRdb keeps only in-frame clonotypes and omits some of them. The data contain roughly 49,000 clones, over 55% of them seen just once; the ten biggest clones take up more than 9%. The source was CD4+ T cells from blood, collected more than 53 months after liver transplant. Receptors were obtained from a human patient who received a liver transplant. A share of the T cells may be of graft donor origin.

The chain links TRBV7-3 to TRBJ2-1; D may be TRBD1 (7 bases). The ends were cut back, 5 bases at V and 9 bases at J, with 17 bases in the middle. This CDR3 region has 14 residues. CDR1 is SGHTA and CDR2 is FQGTGA in the germline V gene. The CDR3 loop reads CASSPGGPRGEQFF. DNA of the CDR3: TGTGCCAGCAGCCCAGGGGGGCCTAGGGGTGAGCAGTTCTTC.

The chain combines TRBV4-2 with TRBJ2-3; 9 bases align to TRBD2. V lost 0 bases, J lost 7 bases, and 11 bases stayed unmatched. The CDR3 loop spans 17 amino acids. Germline values: CDR1 LGHNA, CDR2 YNFKEQ. The CDR3 bases are TGTGCCAGCAGCCAAGATGCGGGGGGGGCAGTAATAAATACGCAGTATTTT. Encoded protein: CASSQDAGGAVINTQYF.

The chain recombines TRBV15 with TRBJ2-5; the D gene is possibly TRBD2 (7 bases). The CDR3 extends over 15 amino acids. With 0 bases removed from V and 5 bases from J, the gap between germline ends came to 13 bases. CDR1 is LNHNV, CDR2 YYDKDF, per germline (reference sequence). CDR3 region: CATSRDSGGLETQYF. The CDR3 DNA sequence: TGTGCCACCAGCAGAGATTCCGGGGGGCTGGAGACCCAGTACTTC. Looking up the rest from reference TRBV15 and TRBJ2-5 gives the full variable domain: DAMVIQNPRYQVTQFGKPVTLSCSQTLNHNVMYWYQQKSSQAPKLLFHYYDKDFNNEADTPDNFQSRRPNTSFCFLDIRSPGLGDTAMYLCATSRDSGGLETQYFGPGTRLLVL.

The chain couples TRBV5-8 to TRBJ2-7, with D possibly matching TRBD1 (5 bases). Looked up from germline, CDR1 is SGHTS and CDR2 is YDEGEE. The CDR3 is 14 amino acids. With 2 bases removed from V and 6 bases from J, the gap between germline ends came to 15 bases. CDR3 amino acids: CASSLGDFLREQYF. The CDR3 nucleotides are TGTGCCAGCAGCTTAGGGGATTTCCTTCGCGAGCAGTACTTC.

The chain links TRBV25-1 to TRBJ2-4; 8 nucleotides line up with TRBD2. CDR3 size: 15 residues. J lost 2 bases, V lost 6 bases, and 6 bases had no gene match. Germline V lookup: CDR1 MGHDK, CDR2 SYGVNS. In DNA form, the CDR3 reads TGTGCCAGCAGCCCAGCGGGGGCTTCCAAAAACATTCAGTACTTC. Encoded protein: CASSPAGASKNIQYF.

The V gene is TRBV19, the J gene TRBJ1-2; perhaps TRBD1 as D (5 bases). Trimming removed 2 bases at V and 4 bases at J, with 26 bases between. CDR3 length: 19 amino acids. CDR1 is LNHDA, CDR2 SQIVND, per germline (reference sequence). For the CDR3, the DNA is TGTGCCAGTAGTATACGTCATTCCGGGACGGGACTCCGGGGCTATGGCTACACCTTC. This sequence encodes CASSIRHSGTGLRGYGYTF.

The V call is TRBV7-9, the J call TRBJ1-2; D not resolved. CDR1 and CDR2 from the germline V gene are SEHNR and FQNEAQ (reference sequence). The V gene lost 10 bases and the J gene lost 1 base, with 16 bases spanning the gap. This CDR3 has 14 amino acids. CDR3 in amino acids: CATTARSDNYGYTF. CDR3 in DNA: TGTGCCACCACAGCTAGAAGCGATAACTATGGCTACACCTTC.

CDR3 sequence reads: CASSQEKPEVYGYTF. The CDR3 nucleotides read TGCGCCAGCAGCCAAGAGAAGCCCGAAGTCTATGGCTACACCTTC. V usage is TRBV4-1 and J usage is TRBJ1-2; D gene ambiguous. This CDR3 has 15 amino acids. Trimming shortened V by 0 bases and J by 4 bases, and 12 bases separated the two germline ends. Germline lookup yields CDR1 MGHRA and CDR2 YSYEKL.

V is TRBV10-2 and J is TRBJ2-3, with 8 nucleotides matching TRBD2. J was trimmed by 4 bases and V by 9 bases; bases with no gene match: 12. This CDR3 has 15 residues. The germline V gene encodes CDR1 WSHSY and CDR2 SAAADI. The CDR3, as DNA: TGCGCCAGGCCGATTAGCGGGACGTCCGCAGATACGCAGTATTTT. Translation gives CARPISGTSADTQYF.

The chain carries TRBV6-1 and TRBJ1-3; D ambiguous. CDR1 and CDR2 from the germline V gene are MNHNS and SASEGT. V lost 7 bases and J 1 base, leaving 8 bases between the germline ends. The CDR3 runs to 13 residues. The CDR3 region is CASTLASGNTIYF. Here the CDR3 DNA reads TGTGCCAGCACCCTGGCTTCTGGAAACACCATATATTTT.

The V and J genes are TRBV28 and TRBJ2-1; 7 nucleotides align to TRBD2. This CDR3 spans 14 amino acids. J was trimmed by 5 bases and V by 8 bases; bases with no gene match: 9. Looked up from germline, CDR1 is MDHEN and CDR2 is SYDVKM. CDR3 amino acids: CASGLGGDDNEQFF. CDR3 nucleotide sequence: TGTGCCAGCGGACTGGGAGGGGACGACAATGAGCAGTTCTTC.

CDR3 bases: TGTGCCAGCAGTTCCCCTCAGGAGACCTATGGCTACACCTTC. It translates to CASSSPQETYGYTF. The V and J genes are TRBV28 and TRBJ1-2; D gene ambiguous. Trimming stripped 4 bases from V and 4 bases from J, with 13 bases between. The CDR3 loop spans 14 amino acids. Germline CDR1 MDHEN, CDR2 SYDVKM.

This sequence joins TRBV11-2 and TRBJ2-1; TRBD1 matches 10 bases. CDR1 and CDR2 (germline): SGHAT, FQNNGV. The length of the CDR3 is 16 residues. Germline trimming cut 5 bases from V and 0 bases from J; bases unmatched to any gene: 4. CDR3 protein: CASSPWDRGSYNEQFF. The CDR3 DNA follows: TGTGCCAGCAGCCCCTGGGACAGGGGCTCCTACAATGAGCAGTTCTTC.

The chain joins TRBV6-5 to TRBJ2-2; 10 bases match TRBD1. Germline trimming cut 3 bases from V and 0 bases from J; bases unmatched to any gene: 1. The germline V gene encodes CDR1 MNHEY and CDR2 SVGAGI. The CDR3 sequence is 16 residues long. CDR3 DNA sequence: TGTGCCAGCAGTTATGGACAGGGGGCGAACACCGGGGAGCTGTTTTTT. It is translated as CASSYGQGANTGELFF.

This clone was found a few times. The chain combines TRBV28 with TRBJ1-5; TRBD1 aligns across 8 bases. This CDR3 spans 15 amino acids. Germline-derived CDR1 and CDR2 are MDHEN and SYDVKM. V shed 7 bases, J shed 5 bases, and the junction held 10 bases outside the gene matches. The CDR3 reads CASTLRTGRYQPQHF. The CDR3 bases are TGTGCCAGCACTCTAAGGACAGGGCGGTATCAGCCCCAGCATTTT.

The rearrangement links TRBV15 to TRBJ1-2; 8 bases line up with TRBD1. V shed 3 bases and J 4 bases; nucleotides not matched to a gene: 4. In germline, CDR1 is LNHNV, CDR2 YYDKDF (reference sequence). This CDR3 region has 14 residues. CDR3 nucleotide sequence: TGTGCCACCAGCAGGGACAGGGAAGGCTATGGCTACACCTTC. Amino acids: CATSRDREGYGYTF. Based on the CDR3 plus reference TRBV15 and TRBJ1-2, the full variable domain is DAMVIQNPRYQVTQFGKPVTLSCSQTLNHNVMYWYQQKSSQAPKLLFHYYDKDFNNEADTPDNFQSRRPNTSFCFLDIRSPGLGDTAMYLCATSRDREGYGYTFGSGTRLTVV.

CDR3 coding DNA: TGTGCCAGCAGCCCCACGGGGGGCGCGTACTCCGGGGAGCTGTTTTTT. Amino acid sequence: CASSPTGGAYSGELFF. This chain joins TRBV11-3 and TRBJ2-2, with D perhaps TRBD2 (7 bases). V lost 5 bases and J 6 bases, leaving 19 bases between the germline ends. The V gene's germline CDR1 is SGHNT and CDR2 YENEEA. The CDR3 has 16 amino acids.

The chain uses TRBV11-2 and TRBJ2-1; no definite D call. The germline V and J ends were trimmed by 5 bases and 4 bases, with 9 bases remaining between them. Germline V gives CDR1 SGHAT, CDR2 FQNNGV. The CDR3 is 13 amino acids. The CDR3 sequence is CASSTGLYNEQFF. Here the CDR3 DNA reads TGTGCCAGCAGCACGGGCCTGTACAATGAGCAGTTCTTC. The full variable domain, completed using reference TRBV11-2 and TRBJ2-1, is EAGVAQSPRYKIIEKRQSVAFWCNPISGHATLYWYQQILGQGPKLLIQFQNNGVVDDSQLPKDRFSAERLKGVDSTLKIQPAKLEDSAVYLCASSTGLYNEQFFGPGTRLTVL.

A few counts support this clone. The rearrangement links TRBV11-3 to TRBJ2-1; D not certain. The CDR3 is made up of 15 amino acids. Per germline, CDR1 SGHNT and CDR2 YENEEA. Trimming removed 5 bases from V and 3 bases from J, with 14 bases in between. CDR3 sequence reads: CASSPRLGDYNEQFF. CDR3 nucleotide sequence: TGTGCCAGCAGCCCTCGATTGGGTGACTACAATGAGCAGTTCTTC.

This clone was counted between two and nine times. This chain connects TRBV7-9 to TRBJ1-1; D not resolved. Per the germline V gene, CDR1 is SEHNR and CDR2 is FQNEAQ (reference sequence). This CDR3 has 13 amino acids. Trimming removed 5 bases from V and 3 bases from J, with 10 bases in between. The CDR3 sequence: CASSAWMYTEAFF. The CDR3 DNA reads as TGTGCCAGCAGCGCCTGGATGTACACTGAAGCTTTCTTT.

This rearrangement joins TRBV6-1 to TRBJ2-1; D uncertain. The CDR3 runs to 15 residues. Trimming left V 1 base short and J 8 bases short, with 15 bases between. CDR1 and CDR2 from the germline V gene are MNHNS and SASEGT. This CDR3 is CASSEEGRHIDEQFF. CDR3 sequence (DNA): TGTGCCAGCAGTGAAGAAGGACGGCATATAGATGAGCAGTTCTTC.